The 7 T cell receptor beta chains listed next were all sequenced from one sample in a study of cytomegalovirus exposure and HLA in healthy donors. Both 60 Vbeta primers and 13 Jbeta primers went into the PCR. The data were produced by immunoSEQ multiplex PCR, yet TCRdb's version contains in-frame clones alone and is incomplete. The sample gives over 100,000 clones, approximately 80% of which show up once; about 5.4% is in the top ten. The specimen was PBMCs. Receptors were obtained from a woman younger than 30 in good health and CMV-seropositive.

The J gene is TRBJ2-3, the V gene TRBV5-1; TRBD2 matches 10 bases. This CDR3 comprises 14 residues. Per germline, CDR1 SGHRS and CDR2 YFSETQ. V dropped 4 bases and J dropped 9; count of bases not matched to a gene: 8. In DNA, the CDR3 is TGCGCCAGCAGCCCCGAGGTAGCGGGAGGAACGCAGTATTTT. Translating gives CASSPEVAGGTQYF.

The gene calls are TRBV27 and TRBJ1-1; 8 bases align to TRBD1. The CDR3 consists of 15 residues. V dropped 2 bases and J dropped 7; count of bases not matched to a gene: 9. CDR1 is MNHEY and CDR2 is SMNVEV in the germline V gene (reference sequence). Written as DNA, the CDR3 is TGTGCCAGCAGTTTACGGCAGGGGGCTTGGAATGAAGCTTTCTTT. This encodes CASSLRQGAWNEAFF.

The chain is built from TRBV2 and TRBJ1-2; TRBD1 is a possible D gene (6 bases). Germline V gives CDR1 SNHLY, CDR2 FYNNEI. This CDR3 has 13 amino acids. V was trimmed by 6 bases and J by 2 bases, leaving 10 bases between them. CDR3 amino acids: CASRDSPNYGYTF. CDR3 in DNA: TGTGCCAGCAGGGACAGCCCCAACTATGGCTACACCTTC.

The chain carries TRBV6-5 and TRBJ2-7; D is unclear. V was shortened by 3 bases and J by 3 bases, with 12 bases between the two germline ends. CDR1 is MNHEY and CDR2 is SVGAGI in the germline V gene. The CDR3 extends over 14 amino acids. CDR3: CASSYSAQVYEQYF. The CDR3 DNA follows: TGTGCCAGCAGTTATTCGGCCCAGGTCTACGAGCAGTACTTC.

This sequence joins TRBV19 and TRBJ2-5; TRBD1 matches 9 bases. The CDR3 runs 14 residues. Germline assignment: CDR1 LNHDA and CDR2 SQIVND (reference sequence). V trimming: 3 bases; J trimming: 3 bases; junction bases outside the gene matches: 2. The CDR3 sequence is CASSMTGGKETQYF. CDR3 DNA: TGTGCCAGTAGTATGACAGGGGGAAAAGAGACCCAGTACTTC. Full variable domain (rest looked up from reference TRBV19 and TRBJ2-5): DGGITQSPKYLFRKEGQNVTLSCEQNLNHDAMYWYRQDPGQGLRLIYYSQIVNDFQKGDIAEGYSVSREKKESFPLTVTSAQKNPTAFYLCASSMTGGKETQYFGPGTRLLVL.

The V gene is TRBV7-9, the J gene TRBJ1-3; 7 bases match TRBD1. The CDR3 runs to 16 residues. The V gene's germline CDR1 is SEHNR and CDR2 FQNEAQ (reference sequence). Unmatched junction bases numbered 10, after V lost 4 bases and J lost 4 bases. In DNA form, the CDR3 reads TGTGCCAGCAGCTACCCGCACAGGGGCCAGGGAAACACCATATATTTT. Residues: CASSYPHRGQGNTIYF.

The chain links TRBV15 to TRBJ2-7; 9 positions match TRBD2. The J segment lost 2 bases and the V segment lost 9 bases, leaving 5 bases of the junction unmatched. Germline CDR1 is LNHNV and CDR2 is YYDKDF (reference sequence). CDR3 size: 13 residues. Here the CDR3 reads CATRPSGTYEQYF. CDR3 DNA sequence: TGTGCCACTCGTCCTAGCGGGACCTACGAGCAGTACTTC. Combining the CDR3 with reference TRBV15 and TRBJ2-7 gives the whole variable domain DAMVIQNPRYQVTQFGKPVTLSCSQTLNHNVMYWYQQKSSQAPKLLFHYYDKDFNNEADTPDNFQSRRPNTSFCFLDIRSPGLGDTAMYLCATRPSGTYEQYFGPGTRLTVT.